The 13 T cell receptor beta chains listed next were all sequenced from one sample in a study of early T cells in non-severe SARS-CoV-2 infection. In TCRdb, the 5' RACE reads were re-called with MiXCR into one record per CDR3 protein. The sample lists some 96,000 distinct CDR3 sequences, less than 15% occurring once. Sequenced: whole blood. These TCRs come from an adult who was a healthcare worker with PCR-confirmed SARS-CoV-2 infection or an uninfected control (not recorded which).

This clonotype was seen many times. The chain uses TRBV7-2 and TRBJ2-5, with unresolved D. Trimming cost V 1 base and J 2 bases, with 5 bases left between them. This CDR3 contains 13 residues. CDR1 and CDR2 (germline): SGHTA, FQGNSA. CDR3 sequence: CASSLEWQETQYF. DNA for the CDR3: TGTGCCAGCAGCTTAGAATGGCAAGAGACCCAGTACTTC.

The chain recombines TRBV28 with TRBJ1-5, with 7 bases aligning to TRBD1. The CDR3 consists of 16 residues. J lost 1 base, V lost 6 bases, and 9 bases had no gene match. The germline CDR1 and CDR2 sequences are MDHEN and SYDVKM. Written as DNA, the CDR3 is TGTGCCAGCAGCTGGGGGACAGTTACGAGCAATCAGCCCCAGCATTTT. Translated, it gives CASSWGTVTSNQPQHF.

There are a few counts of this clonotype. The chain carries TRBV19 and TRBJ1-5; D is undetermined. This CDR3 spans 11 amino acids. With 11 bases removed from V and 4 bases from J, the gap between germline ends came to 9 bases. Germline-derived CDR1 and CDR2 are LNHDA and SQIVND (reference sequence). The CDR3 spells CALDGNQPQHF. In nucleotides, the CDR3 is TGTGCCCTCGACGGGAATCAGCCCCAGCATTTT.

The sample holds one count of this clonotype. V usage is TRBV5-8 and J usage is TRBJ1-3; the match to TRBD1 covers 8 bases. This CDR3 is 16 amino acids long. Germline assignment: CDR1 SGHTS and CDR2 YDEGEE. The trim removed 4 bases at V and 1 base at J, leaving 7 bases unmatched. In DNA, the CDR3 is TGTGCCAGCAGCCCCTGGACAGGGTCTTCTGGAAACACCATATATTTT. Amino acid sequence: CASSPWTGSSGNTIYF.

This clonotype appeared many times. CDR3 nucleotide sequence: TGTGCCAGCAGTTTAGAGGGCCTAGCGGGGTTCGAGTTCTTC. Its protein is CASSLEGLAGFEFF. The chain links TRBV12-3 or TRBV12-4 to TRBJ2-1; TRBD2 matches 9 bases. J lost 14 bases, V lost 1 base, and 9 bases had no gene match. This CDR3 spans 14 amino acids.

Of note for this clonotype: This may be a read error: a much more frequent sequence differs by one nucleotide. V and J are TRBV5-1 and TRBJ2-5, with no clear D. Looked up from germline, CDR1 is SGHRS and CDR2 is YFSETQ. The CDR3 length is 14 residues. The CDR3, as DNA: TGCGTCAGCAGCTATGGGTACAGCCAAGAGACCCAGTACTTC. Residues: CVSSYGYSQETQYF.

This clonotype has ten or more counts. The chain has TRBV6-5 and TRBJ2-7, with a possible D match to TRBD1 (5 bases). V shed 2 bases and J shed 3 bases, with 11 bases lying between them. CDR1 is MNHEY, CDR2 SVGAGI, per germline. There are 14 residues in the CDR3. The CDR3 DNA reads as TGTGCCAGCAGTTACCGAGGACAAAACTACGAGCAGTACTTC. Translating it yields CASSYRGQNYEQYF.

This clonotype has ten or more counts. V usage is TRBV20-1 and J usage is TRBJ2-1; D is possibly TRBD2 (7 bases). The CDR3 has 14 amino acids. CDR1 is DFQATT and CDR2 is SNEGSKA in the germline V gene (reference sequence). V was shortened by 2 bases and J by 16 bases, with 24 bases between the two germline ends. In DNA, the CDR3 is TGCAGTGCTAGAAGACGCAGAGAAGGGGGGGCGTATTTCTTC. As protein: CSARRRREGGAYFF.

The chain has TRBV12-3 or TRBV12-4 and TRBJ2-5; 10 nucleotides line up with TRBD2. The ends lost 4 bases at V and 5 bases at J; junction bases unmatched: 10. This CDR3 is 16 amino acids long. The CDR3 DNA is TGTGCCAGCAGTTCTCGAGCGGGGGGGCAACAGGAGACCCAGTACTTC. Residues: CASSSRAGGQQETQYF.

This chain connects TRBV5-1 to TRBJ2-5; possible D gene TRBD1, 5 bases. Germline V CDR1 and CDR2: SGHRS, YFSETQ. V was cut by 6 bases and J by 5 bases, with 11 bases left in between. This CDR3 contains 12 residues. The CDR3 sequence is CASKGVGETQYF. The CDR3 DNA reads TGCGCCAGCAAAGGGGTCGGGGAGACCCAGTACTTC.

This clonotype occurred a few times. The chain carries TRBV20-1 and TRBJ2-7; unclear D gene. This CDR3 region has 11 residues. V was clipped by 8 bases and J by 0 bases, with 8 bases between them. Germline V gene sequence: CDR1 DFQATT, CDR2 SNEGSKA (reference sequence). The CDR3 nucleotides read TGCAGTATATCCGACTCCTACGAGCAGTACTTC. It translates to CSISDSYEQYF.

At least ten counts were recorded for this clonotype. The chain links TRBV7-3 to TRBJ2-4; D possibly matches TRBD1 or TRBD2 (5 bases each). CDR3 length: 13 amino acids. Germline values: CDR1 SGHTA, CDR2 FQGTGA. V shed 5 bases and J shed 6 bases, with 11 bases lying between them. The CDR3 DNA sequence: TGTGCCAGCAGCACGGCTGGGGGAAACATTCAGTACTTC. It encodes CASSTAGGNIQYF.

There are a few counts of this clonotype. CDR3 nucleotides: TGCAGCGTTGACACACAACAGGGAGCAAGCTACACCTTC. Translating gives CSVDTQQGASYTF. The V gene is TRBV29-1, the J gene TRBJ1-2, with D perhaps TRBD1 (6 bases). Germline CDR1 reads SQVTM; CDR2 reads ANQGSEA. Trimming took 3 bases from V and 9 from J, leaving 17 bases between them. The CDR3 spans 13 residues.